This passage covers 10 T cell receptor beta chains from one sample sequenced in a study of blood T cell repertoires in COVID-19. TCRdb's copy holds only in-frame clones and misses some; the assay was immunoSEQ multiplex PCR. Among about 200,000 clones listed, around 85% were seen once. Sequencing used peripheral blood. The origin of the receptors is an elderly woman with acute or convalescent COVID-19.

This clone was detected once. The rearrangement uses TRBV9 and TRBJ1-2, with D unresolved. CDR3 size: 15 residues. Germline CDR1 and CDR2: SGDLS and YYNGEE. The germline V and J ends were trimmed by 0 bases and 0 bases, with 9 bases remaining between them. CDR3 in DNA: TGTGCCAGCAGCGTAGCTTCCAGATCTAACTATGGCTACACCTTC. It specifies CASSVASRSNYGYTF.

This clone showed up just a few times. The chain carries TRBV13 and TRBJ2-3; D unresolved. The CDR3 totals 11 residues. Germline V gene sequence: CDR1 PRHDT, CDR2 FYEKMQ (reference sequence). Trimming took off 2 bases at V and 5 bases at J, with 2 bases between the two ends. The DNA of the CDR3 is TGTGCCAGCAGCTTACAAGATACGCAGTATTTT. Its protein product is CASSLQDTQYF.

V is TRBV27 and J is TRBJ2-7; D may be TRBD1 (6 bases). The V end lost 4 bases, the J end lost 1 base, and 11 bases lay between the germline ends. The CDR3 is made up of 14 amino acids. Per the germline V gene, CDR1 is MNHEY and CDR2 is SMNVEV (reference sequence). The CDR3 DNA reads TGTGCCAGCAGTTCGGACAGAGCTTCCTACGAGCAGTACTTC. Residues: CASSSDRASYEQYF.

The V gene is TRBV13, the J gene TRBJ2-2; D is uncertain. V was trimmed by 3 bases and J by 1 base, leaving 3 bases between them. From germline, CDR1 is PRHDT and CDR2 FYEKMQ (reference sequence). The CDR3 has 13 amino acids. DNA for the CDR3: TGTGCCAGCAGCTTCCGGAACACCGGGGAGCTGTTTTTT. Protein product: CASSFRNTGELFF. Drawing the rest from reference TRBV13 and TRBJ2-2, the complete variable domain is AAGVIQSPRHLIKEKRETATLKCYPIPRHDTVYWYQQGPGQDPQFLISFYEKMQSDKGSIPDRFSAQQFSDYHSELNMSSLELGDSALYFCASSFRNTGELFFGEGSRLTVL.

The J gene is TRBJ2-5, the V gene TRBV5-1; no definite D call. The CDR3 contains 12 residues. In germline, CDR1 is SGHRS, CDR2 YFSETQ. V lost 2 bases and J lost 5, with 7 bases in between. Here the CDR3 DNA reads TGCGCCAGCAGCTTTTCCGGGGAGACCCAGTACTTC. This gives the protein CASSFSGETQYF.

The rearrangement uses TRBV27 and TRBJ2-1, with a tentative D call TRBD1 (6 bases). CDR3 size: 12 residues. V gave up 4 bases and J gave up 9 bases, with 10 bases separating them. The V gene's germline CDR1 is MNHEY and CDR2 SMNVEV (reference sequence). The CDR3 reads CASSSQGTEQFF. DNA of the CDR3: TGTGCCAGCAGTTCCCAGGGGACTGAGCAGTTCTTC.

The chain employs TRBV6-5 and TRBJ1-3, with 7 bases aligning to TRBD1. The CDR3 is 15 amino acids. The junction had 7 bases not matched to a gene; V was cut back by 4 bases and J by 4 bases. The germline V gene encodes CDR1 MNHEY and CDR2 SVGAGI. The CDR3 region has the DNA TGTGCCAGCAGTTCCCCAGGGGGTAACGGAAACACCATATATTTT. It specifies CASSSPGGNGNTIYF.

The rearrangement links TRBV10-3 to TRBJ1-2, with D tentatively TRBD1 (5 bases). Germline V gene sequence: CDR1 ENHRY, CDR2 SYGVKD. This CDR3 comprises 15 residues. V was clipped by 0 bases and J by 3 bases, with 11 bases between them. The CDR3 sequence: CAISESRDVDYGYTF. The CDR3 coding sequence is TGTGCCATCAGTGAGTCCAGGGATGTGGACTATGGCTACACCTTC.

The chain employs TRBV5-4 and TRBJ1-3; D unclear. In germline, CDR1 is SGHNT, CDR2 YYREEE (reference sequence). Trimming removed 2 bases from V and 3 bases from J, with 6 bases in between. The CDR3 runs to 13 residues. The CDR3 is CASSLVGGNTIYF. The CDR3, as DNA: TGTGCCAGCAGCTTAGTCGGTGGAAACACCATATATTTT.

The chain combines TRBV7-9 with TRBJ2-1, with TRBD1 matching 7 bases. This CDR3 spans 16 amino acids. The germline gives CDR1 SEHNR, CDR2 FQNEAQ (reference sequence). With V trimmed by 9 bases and J by 0 bases, 11 bases remained unmatched. In nucleotides, the CDR3 is TGTGCCAGTAGAGGACAGGTCCGAATCTCCTACAATGAGCAGTTCTTC. It codes for CASRGQVRISYNEQFF.